This entry lists 10 T cell receptor beta chains sequenced from one sample in a study of cytomegalovirus exposure and HLA in healthy donors. Primers for the PCR totalled 60 Vbeta and 13 Jbeta. The repertoire was sequenced with immunoSEQ multiplex PCR; TCRdb's copy has only in-frame clones and lacks some. Its listing shows approximately 92,000 clones. The material sequenced was PBMCs. These receptor sequences come from a woman aged 25 to 45 in good health and CMV-seronegative.

J is TRBJ1-1 and V is TRBV7-9; 8 bases are shared with TRBD1. J lost 8 bases, V lost 4 bases, and 6 bases had no gene match. Germline CDR1 SEHNR, CDR2 FQNEAQ (reference sequence). The CDR3 extends over 13 amino acids. CDR3 sequence: CASSSARTGEAFF. CDR3 nucleotides: TGTGCCAGCAGCTCGGCCCGGACAGGGGAAGCTTTCTTT.

The chain combines TRBV25-1 with TRBJ2-7; 8 bases are shared with TRBD1. The CDR3 length is 17 residues. CDR1 is MGHDK and CDR2 is SYGVNS in the germline V gene. V shed 2 bases, J shed 6 bases, and the junction held 15 bases outside the gene matches. The CDR3 coding sequence is TGTGCCAGCAGTGAAGGAGGTGTCAGGACAGGGAAGGGCGAGCAGTACTTC. Protein sequence: CASSEGGVRTGKGEQYF.

J is TRBJ2-3 and V is TRBV6-5, with TRBD2 matching 10 bases. With V trimmed by 5 bases and J by 5 bases, 4 bases remained unmatched. Germline assignment: CDR1 MNHEY and CDR2 SVGAGI. The CDR3 is 14 residues long. CDR3: CASSQREGQDTQYF. DNA for the CDR3: TGTGCCAGCAGTCAGCGGGAGGGCCAAGATACGCAGTATTTT.

The rearrangement links TRBV28 to TRBJ2-1, with 7 bases fitting TRBD1. J was trimmed by 4 bases and V by 5 bases; bases with no gene match: 11. The CDR3 extends over 16 amino acids. CDR1 and CDR2 from the germline V gene are MDHEN and SYDVKM. In DNA form, the CDR3 reads TGTGCCAGCAGTCCGATCCTCGGGACAGAGTACAATGAGCAGTTCTTC. Its protein product is CASSPILGTEYNEQFF.

This chain's CDR3 is CASSYDRNQPQHF. CDR3 nucleotides: TGTGCCAGCAGCTACGACAGGAATCAGCCCCAGCATTTT. V usage is TRBV2 and J usage is TRBJ1-5; a weak D match, TRBD1 (6 bases). The CDR3 is 13 residues long. V lost 6 bases to trimming and J lost 4 bases, with 10 bases between them. Germline V gives CDR1 SNHLY, CDR2 FYNNEI.

V usage is TRBV12-5 and J usage is TRBJ1-1, with unresolved D. V was shortened by 2 bases and J by 4 bases, with 14 bases between the two germline ends. Per the germline V gene, CDR1 is LGHNT and CDR2 is FRNRAP. This CDR3 has 15 residues. The CDR3 protein is CASGLWAGEGTEAFF. Here the CDR3 DNA reads TGTGCTAGTGGTTTGTGGGCCGGGGAGGGCACTGAAGCTTTCTTT.

The rearrangement uses TRBV6-6 and TRBJ2-1; TRBD2 matches at 8 bases. The CDR3 loop spans 12 amino acids. Germline CDR1 and CDR2: MNHNY and SVGAGI (reference sequence). The V segment lost 5 bases and the J segment 6 bases; nucleotides outside the gene matches: 0. This CDR3 is CASSGTSNEQFF. CDR3 coding DNA: TGTGCCAGCAGTGGGACTAGCAATGAGCAGTTCTTC.

This rearrangement joins TRBV19 to TRBJ1-1; possibly TRBD1 for D (6 bases). V dropped 8 bases and J dropped 12 bases, with 16 bases sitting between them. The germline V gene encodes CDR1 LNHDA and CDR2 SQIVND (reference sequence). CDR3 size: 11 residues. CDR3 protein: CASRGGQPTFF. CDR3 in DNA: TGTGCCAGTCGCGGGGGACAACCAACTTTCTTT.

The chain couples TRBV30 to TRBJ1-1; a weak D match, TRBD1 (5 bases). The CDR3 covers 12 residues. V was trimmed by 5 bases and J by 3 bases, leaving 10 bases between them. CDR1 is GTSNPN and CDR2 is SVGIG in the germline V gene (reference sequence). The CDR3 DNA is TGTGCCTGGTGTTGGGGGGACACTGAAGCTTTCTTT. This codes for CAWCWGDTEAFF.

The V call is TRBV6-5, the J call TRBJ2-2; tentatively, D is TRBD2 (5 bases). This CDR3 is built from 14 residues. Germline V gene lookup returns CDR1 MNHEY and CDR2 SVGAGI. The V and J ends lost 5 bases and 6 bases respectively, with 13 bases between them. The CDR3 loop reads CASSPRLTAGELFF. In DNA form, the CDR3 reads TGTGCCAGCAGTCCCAGACTAACTGCCGGGGAGCTGTTTTTT.